These 27 T cell receptor beta chains were all obtained from the same sample, sequenced in a study of post-analysis software for immune sequencing data. The TCR beta cDNA libraries carried unique molecular identifiers. TCRdb fed the PCR reads into MiXCR, producing one record per CDR3 protein. The data hold 380,000 or so distinct CDR3 sequences, with about a third observed a single time. The study, taken as a whole, reports: Five or six TRBV segments, TRBV5-6, TRBV5-1 and TRBV20-1 among them, were found more frequent in patients than controls.

No cognate antigen is known for these TCRs. The sequencing sample was made of blood. The source is a girl aged 5-17 years with multiple sclerosis.

The genes are TRBV2 and TRBJ2-5, with 10 bases identical to TRBD1. Losses at the gene ends were 8 bases for V and 5 bases for J; bases not matched to a gene: 11. Germline V lookup: CDR1 SNHLY, CDR2 FYNNEI. The CDR3 is 15 residues long. CDR3 bases: TGTGCCAGCTGGGGGACAGGGGATGCGTCGGAGACCCAGTACTTC. As protein: CASWGTGDASETQYF.

The V gene is TRBV6-4, the J gene TRBJ2-3, with D possibly called TRBD1 or TRBD2 (5 bases each). V was trimmed by 5 bases and J by 3 bases, leaving 33 bases between them. Germline assignment: CDR1 MRHNA and CDR2 SNTAGT. The CDR3 has 21 residues. CDR3 sequence reads: CASSPASTALTGPLRTDTQYF. CDR3 coding DNA: TGTGCCAGCAGTCCGGCCTCCACAGCGCTGACGGGGCCTCTAAGGACAGATACGCAGTATTTT.

This clonotype was found a few times. This chain links TRBV28 with TRBJ2-3, with TRBD2 as a possible D gene (6 bases). The CDR3 totals 16 residues. Germline CDR1 reads MDHEN; CDR2 reads SYDVKM. V shed 3 bases and J shed 4 bases, with 17 bases lying between them. The CDR3 region has the DNA TGTGCCAGCAGTTTCTCGGGAGTCCCCATATCAGATACGCAGTATTTT. This encodes CASSFSGVPISDTQYF.

The chain couples TRBV25-1 to TRBJ2-7, with D possibly called TRBD1 or TRBD2 (5 bases each). CDR1 and CDR2 (germline): MGHDK, SYGVNS. The length of the CDR3 is 13 residues. Trimming removed 2 bases from V and 7 bases from J, with 12 bases in between. The CDR3: CASSEISGSEQYF. Here the CDR3 DNA reads TGTGCCAGCAGTGAAATCTCAGGGAGTGAGCAGTACTTC.

The chain recombines TRBV12-3 or TRBV12-4 with TRBJ2-2; 14 bases align to TRBD2. The ends lost 5 bases at V and 4 bases at J; junction bases unmatched: 3. CDR3 length: 16 amino acids. The CDR3 bases are TGTGCCAGCAGTGGACTAGCGGGGGGCCCCACCGGGGAGCTGTTTTTT. Protein sequence: CASSGLAGGPTGELFF.

This clonotype was recorded a few times. The chain links TRBV4-3 to TRBJ2-1, with D perhaps matching TRBD1 (5 bases). The CDR3 extends over 13 amino acids. In germline, CDR1 is LGHNA, CDR2 YSLEER. Trimming pared 8 bases from V and 10 bases from J, leaving 18 bases between. The CDR3 sequence is CASSRQNDLEQFF. The CDR3 DNA is TGCGCCAGCTCAAGACAGAACGATTTAGAGCAGTTCTTC.

The CDR3 here is CASSLRDNTEAFF. The CDR3 coding sequence is TGTGCCAGCAGCTTGAGAGACAACACTGAAGCTTTCTTT. J is TRBJ1-1 and V is TRBV7-9; D remains unclear. V was cut by 3 bases and J by 2 bases, with 7 bases left in between. This CDR3 has 13 residues. Germline loops: CDR1 SEHNR, CDR2 FQNEAQ (reference sequence).

The rearrangement links TRBV7-2 to TRBJ2-5; 7 bases align to TRBD1. The CDR3 length is 15 residues. CDR1 is SGHTA and CDR2 is FQGNSA in the germline V gene. The V segment lost 4 bases and the J segment 2 bases; nucleotides outside the gene matches: 7. CDR3 loop: CASSWGQLVQETQYF. CDR3 in DNA: TGTGCCAGCAGCTGGGGACAGCTAGTACAAGAGACCCAGTACTTC.

The chain uses TRBV27 and TRBJ1-1, with TRBD1 identical over 7 bases. Germline-derived CDR1 and CDR2 are MNHEY and SMNVEV (reference sequence). This CDR3 has 15 amino acids. The V segment lost 6 bases and the J segment 10 bases; nucleotides outside the gene matches: 17. In DNA form, the CDR3 reads TGTGCCAGCAGAAATACAGGGGACCGCCGGTTAACAGCTTTCTTT. It specifies CASRNTGDRRLTAFF.

This clonotype was seen a handful of times. J is TRBJ1-5 and V is TRBV20-1, with 7 bases that match TRBD1. Germline assignment: CDR1 DFQATT and CDR2 SNEGSKA (reference sequence). The ends lost 5 bases at V and 4 bases at J; junction bases unmatched: 11. This CDR3 region has 15 residues. CDR3 bases: TGCAGTGCTGGCCCCTTCCGGGACAGTAATCAGCCCCAGCATTTT. It encodes CSAGPFRDSNQPQHF.

This clonotype was picked up a small number of times. J is TRBJ2-7 and V is TRBV6-2 or TRBV6-3; D ambiguous. The CDR3 spans 14 residues. V was shortened by 7 bases and J by 3 bases, with 16 bases between the two germline ends. The germline gives CDR1 MNHEY, CDR2 SVGEGT. The CDR3 nucleotides are TGTGCCAGCACCCTCACTTCGGTTGGCTACGAGCAGTACTTC. Translated, it gives CASTLTSVGYEQYF.

The CDR3 DNA reads as TGTGCCAGCAGCTTAGACAGGGGCCCAGGACGGTGGCAGTTCTTC. This sequence encodes CASSLDRGPGRWQFF. The genes are TRBV7-8 and TRBJ2-1; 7 positions match TRBD1. From germline, CDR1 is SGHVS and CDR2 FQNEAQ. The CDR3 totals 15 residues. V lost 1 base and J lost 12; bases outside the gene matches: 12.

On this clonotype itself: A read error may be the cause here, since a much bigger clone is one base away. The gene calls are TRBV9 and TRBJ2-1; D might be TRBD2 (6 bases). This CDR3 has 15 amino acids. Germline CDR1 reads SGDLS; CDR2 reads YYNGEE. The CDR3 loop is CAGSPGVGPLYEQFF. The CDR3 nucleotides read TGTGCCGGCAGCCCGGGAGTTGGACCGCTCTATGAGCAGTTCTTC. The full variable domain, in which reference TRBV9 and TRBJ2-1 provide the parts outside the CDR3, is DSGVTQTPKHLITATGQRVTLRCSPRSGDLSVYWYQQSLDQGLQFLIQYYNGEERAKGNILERFSAQQFPDLHSELNLSSLELGDSALYFCAGSPGVGPLYEQFFGPGTRLTVL.

This chain uses TRBV7-9 with TRBJ1-1; unclear D gene. V was pared by 4 bases and J by 0 bases, with 21 bases between. The CDR3 totals 18 residues. CDR1 SEHNR and CDR2 FQNEAQ come from the germline V gene (reference sequence). The CDR3 here is CASSSAWSPKGMNTEAFF. The CDR3 DNA is TGTGCCAGCAGCTCCGCCTGGTCCCCGAAGGGTATGAACACTGAAGCTTTCTTT.

This clonotype occurred a few times. The chain is built from TRBV12-3 or TRBV12-4 and TRBJ1-2; 8 bases match TRBD1. V gave up 6 bases and J gave up 5 bases; unmatched junction bases: 14. The CDR3 has 16 residues. This CDR3 is CASRSTGPGGWYGYTF. CDR3 sequence (DNA): TGTGCCAGCAGATCCACGGGGCCAGGGGGCTGGTATGGCTACACCTTC.

This clonotype was seen just once. V is TRBV24-1 and J is TRBJ2-4; 7 bases fit TRBD1. The J call may be faulty, since TRBJ2-7 better matches the DNA end. Germline V gene sequence: CDR1 KGHDR, CDR2 SFDVKD. The length of the CDR3 is 12 residues. As DNA, the CDR3 is TGTGCCACCGGGACAGCTTTCTACGAGCAGTACTTC. Its protein is CATGTAFYEQYF.

This clonotype occurred a few times. The chain employs TRBV6-5 and TRBJ1-2, with 9 bases matching TRBD1. The J segment lost 4 bases and the V segment lost 6 bases, leaving 3 bases of the junction unmatched. The germline V gene has CDR1 MNHEY and CDR2 SVGAGI. This CDR3 is built from 13 residues. The CDR3 protein is CASRGTGSYGYTF. CDR3 DNA: TGTGCCAGCAGGGGGACAGGGTCCTATGGCTACACCTTC.

V is TRBV29-1 and J is TRBJ2-7; D may be TRBD1 or TRBD2 (5 bases each). This CDR3 has 13 amino acids. Germline V gene sequence: CDR1 SQVTM, CDR2 ANQGSEA. CDR3 DNA sequence: TGCAGTGTTCGGGACGGGTATTCTTACGAGCAGTACTTC. Protein product: CSVRDGYSYEQYF.

J is TRBJ1-1 and V is TRBV2; D gene unclear. The CDR3 sequence is 12 residues long. V was clipped by 7 bases and J by 0 bases, with 6 bases between them. CDR1 is SNHLY, CDR2 FYNNEI, per germline. The CDR3 DNA is TGTGCCAGCAAGGAGATGAACACTGAAGCTTTCTTT. It encodes CASKEMNTEAFF.

The sample holds a few counts of this clonotype. The genes are TRBV20-1 and TRBJ1-1, with 8 nucleotides matching TRBD1. The CDR3 totals 12 residues. The V and J ends lost 7 bases and 6 bases, in that order; junction bases with no gene match: 7. The germline gives CDR1 DFQATT, CDR2 SNEGSKA (reference sequence). This chain's CDR3 is CSVKQGGPEAFF. The CDR3 nucleotides are TGCAGTGTCAAACAGGGGGGTCCTGAAGCTTTCTTT.

Notes on this clonotype: A read error may account for a junction end that differs from germline. This chain uses TRBV5-1 with TRBJ2-5; D may correspond to TRBD1 or TRBD2 (6 bases each). The CDR3 runs 14 residues. The germline V gene has CDR1 SGHRS and CDR2 YFSETQ. Written as DNA, the CDR3 is TGCGCCAACAGCTTATGGGGGGCGCAAGAGACCCAGTACTTC. Its translation is CANSLWGAQETQYF.

V is TRBV10-3 and J is TRBJ2-4; no definite D call. The V gene's germline CDR1 is ENHRY and CDR2 SYGVKD. Trimming took 3 bases from V and 3 from J, leaving 12 bases between them. The CDR3 runs to 15 residues. The CDR3 loop reads CAISEEQMGKNIQYF. In DNA form, the CDR3 reads TGTGCCATCAGTGAAGAGCAAATGGGCAAAAACATTCAGTACTTC.

In its sample, this clonotype was seen a few times. The chain recombines TRBV18 with TRBJ2-1, with D possibly being TRBD1 or TRBD2 (5 bases each). Germline values: CDR1 KGHSH, CDR2 LQKENI. The CDR3 sequence is 14 residues long. The V gene lost 0 bases and the J gene lost 5 bases, with 8 bases spanning the gap. CDR3 coding DNA: TGTGCCAGCTCACCACCAGAGGGACACAATGAGCAGTTCTTC. It encodes CASSPPEGHNEQFF.

The chain employs TRBV4-1 and TRBJ2-1; D might be TRBD1 (6 bases). This CDR3 region has 15 residues. Trimming shortened V by 1 base and J by 0 bases, and 7 bases separated the two germline ends. CDR1 is MGHRA and CDR2 is YSYEKL in the germline V gene. The CDR3 loop reads CASSQGTVSYNEQFF. In nucleotides, the CDR3 is TGCGCCAGCAGCCAAGGGACAGTCTCCTACAATGAGCAGTTCTTC.

There are a few counts of this clonotype. The chain employs TRBV15 and TRBJ2-5; the match to TRBD1 covers 11 bases. The junction had 14 bases not matched to a gene; V was cut back by 2 bases and J by 3 bases. The CDR3 is 19 residues long. The germline CDR1 and CDR2 sequences are LNHNV and YYDKDF (reference sequence). CDR3 sequence: CATSRRRLHPGQGEETQYF. The CDR3 DNA is TGTGCCACCAGCAGAAGGAGATTGCATCCGGGACAGGGGGAAGAGACCCAGTACTTC.

A few counts support this clonotype. V usage is TRBV20-1 and J usage is TRBJ1-5; TRBD1 matches 9 bases. Germline CDR1 is DFQATT and CDR2 is SNEGSKA (reference sequence). This CDR3 spans 15 amino acids. CDR3 in DNA: TGCAGCCTCAACAGGGGGCCAAAAATCGGTCAGCCCCAGCATTTT. As protein: CSLNRGPKIGQPQHF.

This clonotype was counted only a few times. CDR3 amino acids: CASSEGDDNEKLFF. The DNA for the CDR3 is TGTGCCAGCAGTGAGGGCGATGATAATGAAAAACTGTTTTTT. The J gene is TRBJ1-4, the V gene TRBV6-5; the D is unclear. The ends were cut back, 5 bases at V and 4 bases at J, with 11 bases in the middle. The CDR3 sequence is 14 residues long. Germline assignment: CDR1 MNHEY and CDR2 SVGAGI.